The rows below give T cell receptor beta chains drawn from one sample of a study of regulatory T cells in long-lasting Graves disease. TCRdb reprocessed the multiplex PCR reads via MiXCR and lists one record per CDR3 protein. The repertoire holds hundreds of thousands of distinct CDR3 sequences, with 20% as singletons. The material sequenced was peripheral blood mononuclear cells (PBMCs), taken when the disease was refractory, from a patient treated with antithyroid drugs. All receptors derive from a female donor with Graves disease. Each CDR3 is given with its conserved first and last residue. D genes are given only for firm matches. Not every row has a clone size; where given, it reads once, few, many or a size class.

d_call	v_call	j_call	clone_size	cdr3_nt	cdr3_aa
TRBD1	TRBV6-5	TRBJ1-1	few	TGTGCCAGCAGTTCCCGGACAGGATACACTGAAGCTTTCTTT	CASSSRTGYTEAFF
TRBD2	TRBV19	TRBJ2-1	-	TGTGCCAGTAGTATAGAACTAGCGGGAGCTTTCAATGAGCAGTTCTTC	CASSIELAGAFNEQFF
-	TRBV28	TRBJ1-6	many	TGTGCCAGCAGTTTAAAATCACCCCTCCACTTT	CASSLKSPLHF
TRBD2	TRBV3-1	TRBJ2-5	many	TGTGCCAGCAGCCAGTGGGGCCGAGCGGGAGGTGGAGAGACCCAGTACTTC	CASSQWGRAGGGETQYF
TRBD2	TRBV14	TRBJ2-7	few	TGTGCCAGCAGCCCAGAGCTAGCGGATTCCTACGAGCAGTACTTC	CASSPELADSYEQYF
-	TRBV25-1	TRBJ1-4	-	TGTGCCAGCACGGGATCGGGCGATGAAAAACTGTTTTTT	CASTGSGDEKLFF
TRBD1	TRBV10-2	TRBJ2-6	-	TGCGCCAGCCTCCCACAGGGGAGCTCTGGGGCCAACGTCCTGACTTTC	CASLPQGSSGANVLTF
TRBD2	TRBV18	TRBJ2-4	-	TGTGCCAGCTCACCATACGCTAGCGGCGCCAAAAACATTCAGTACTTC	CASSPYASGAKNIQYF
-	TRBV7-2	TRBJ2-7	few	TGTGCCAGCAGCCACATATTCGCCGAGCAGTACTTC	CASSHIFAEQYF
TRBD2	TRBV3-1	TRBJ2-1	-	TGTGCCAGCAGCCAAGCACTAGCGGGACCCAACTTC	CASSQALAGPNF
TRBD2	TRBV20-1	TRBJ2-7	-	TGCAGTGCAGGGAGCAGCGGGGGCTCCTACGAGCAGTACTTC	CSAGSSGGSYEQYF
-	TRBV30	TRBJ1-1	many	TGTGCCTGGACTCCGGGGAGCACTGAAGCTTTCTTT	CAWTPGSTEAFF
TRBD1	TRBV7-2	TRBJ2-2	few	TGTGCCAGCAGCCGGGCAGGGGGAGAACGAAGGGGGGAGCTGTTTTTT	CASSRAGGERRGELFF
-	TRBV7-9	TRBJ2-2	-	TGTGCCAGCAGCCTGGACGTTAACACCGGGGAGCTGTTTTTT	CASSLDVNTGELFF
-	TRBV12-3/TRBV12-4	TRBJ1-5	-	TGTGCCAGCAGTTTAGGGGCCGAGAATCAGCCCCAGCATTTT	CASSLGAENQPQHF
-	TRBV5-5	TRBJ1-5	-	TGTGCCAGCAGCTTTTTAGGAGTAAAAAATCAGCCCCAGCATTTT	CASSFLGVKNQPQHF
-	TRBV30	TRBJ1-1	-	TGTGCCTGGAGTGTCGCGGAGAACGAAGCTTTCTTT	CAWSVAENEAFF
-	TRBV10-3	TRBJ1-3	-	TGTGCCATCAGTGGGGCCGACAGCTCCTCTGGAAACACCATATATTTT	CAISGADSSSGNTIYF
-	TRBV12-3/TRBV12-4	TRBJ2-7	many	TGTGCCAGCAGTACCGGTGGGGGGGCTCGGGAGCAGTACTTC	CASSTGGGAREQYF